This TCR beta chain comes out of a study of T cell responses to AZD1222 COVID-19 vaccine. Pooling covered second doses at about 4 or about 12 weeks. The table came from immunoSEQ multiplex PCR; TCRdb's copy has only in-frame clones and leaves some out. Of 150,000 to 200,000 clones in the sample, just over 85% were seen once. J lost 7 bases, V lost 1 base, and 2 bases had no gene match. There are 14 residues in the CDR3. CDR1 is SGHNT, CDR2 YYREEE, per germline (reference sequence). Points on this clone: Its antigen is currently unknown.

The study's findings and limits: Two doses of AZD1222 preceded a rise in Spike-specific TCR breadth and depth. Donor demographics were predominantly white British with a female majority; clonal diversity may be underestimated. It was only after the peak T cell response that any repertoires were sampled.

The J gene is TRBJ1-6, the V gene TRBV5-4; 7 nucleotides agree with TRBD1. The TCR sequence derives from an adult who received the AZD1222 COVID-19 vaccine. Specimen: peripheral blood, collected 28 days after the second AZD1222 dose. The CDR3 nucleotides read TGTGCCAGCAGCTTGAGGGACAGAAATTCACCCCTCCACTTT. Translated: CASSLRDRNSPLHF.